These 21 T cell receptor beta chains were all obtained from the same sample, sequenced in a study of radiotherapy plus CTLA-4 blockade in lung cancer. Clones were sequenced by immunoSEQ multiplex PCR, and TCRdb holds only the in-frame ones, with some missing. The sample records approximately 94,000 clones, approximately 78% being singletons. Sequenced here: peripheral blood, sampled from a patient treated with radiotherapy plus ipilimumab. These receptors were taken from a human donor with non-small cell lung cancer that progressed on radiotherapy plus ipilimumab.

The chain combines TRBV6-5 with TRBJ2-7; D may be TRBD1 (6 bases). The germline V and J ends were trimmed by 10 bases and 3 bases, with 16 bases remaining between them. CDR1 and CDR2 from the germline V gene are MNHEY and SVGAGI. The CDR3 contains 13 residues. This chain's CDR3 is CATHRDTRYEQYV. As DNA, the CDR3 is TGTGCCACGCACCGGGACACTCGCTACGAGCAGTACGTC.

This clone has only a few counts. J is TRBJ2-7 and V is TRBV10-3, with 9 bases aligning to TRBD2. The germline gives CDR1 ENHRY, CDR2 SYGVKD. With V trimmed by 4 bases and J by 6 bases, 13 bases remained unmatched. The CDR3 spans 16 residues. The CDR3 loop is CAISGYVGTSLSEQYF. CDR3 bases: TGTGCCATCAGTGGGTATGTGGGGACTAGCCTCTCCGAGCAGTACTTC.

This chain joins TRBV2 and TRBJ2-1; D is possibly TRBD2 (5 bases). V was shortened by 6 bases and J by 9 bases, with 15 bases between the two germline ends. CDR1 and CDR2 (germline): SNHLY, FYNNEI. CDR3 size: 13 residues. CDR3 region: CASSPTSSVEQFF. In DNA, the CDR3 is TGTGCCAGCAGCCCAACTAGTTCCGTTGAGCAGTTCTTC.

The chain couples TRBV27 to TRBJ2-1, with TRBD2 matching over 9 bases. The CDR3 contains 16 residues. Per germline, CDR1 MNHEY and CDR2 SMNVEV (reference sequence). Losses at the gene ends were 0 bases for V and 8 bases for J; bases not matched to a gene: 8. This CDR3 reads CASSLSKAGGPDEQFF. CDR3 nucleotides: TGTGCCAGCAGTTTATCAAAGGCGGGAGGGCCCGATGAGCAGTTCTTC.

As concerns this clone: The junction does not match germline at one end; this may be a read error. CDR3 DNA sequence: TGTGCCAGCAGCCCCCTTAAAGATACGCGGTATTTT. Translating it yields CASSPLKDTRYF. V is TRBV28 and J is TRBJ2-3; no reliable D call. From germline, CDR1 is MDHEN and CDR2 SYDVKM. The CDR3 extends over 12 amino acids. Based on the CDR3 plus reference TRBV28 and TRBJ2-3, the full variable domain is DVKVTQSSRYLVKRTGEKVFLECVQDMDHENMFWYRQDPGLGLRLIYFSYDVKMKEKGDIPEGYSVSREKKERFSLILESASTNQTSMYLCASSPLKDTRYFGPGTRLTVL.

The rearrangement uses TRBV5-4 and TRBJ2-5; D remains unclear. This CDR3 is 13 amino acids long. The germline gives CDR1 SGHNT, CDR2 YYREEE (reference sequence). V dropped 0 bases and J dropped 6 bases, with 9 bases sitting between them. The CDR3 loop is CASSLDGEQTQYF. The CDR3 DNA follows: TGTGCCAGCAGCTTGGATGGTGAACAGACCCAGTACTTC.

The genes are TRBV9 and TRBJ1-1; no firm D call. From germline, CDR1 is SGDLS and CDR2 YYNGEE. The CDR3 contains 14 residues. Deletions cut 0 bases from V and 7 bases from J, with 13 bases between. CDR3 in amino acids: CASSVAEGGHEAFF. DNA for the CDR3: TGTGCCAGCAGCGTAGCAGAGGGAGGCCATGAAGCTTTCTTT.

The chain uses TRBV7-3 and TRBJ2-3; 11 positions agree with TRBD2. This CDR3 has 16 amino acids. Germline V gene data show CDR1 as SGHTA and CDR2 as FQGTGA. V lost 1 base to trimming and J lost 0 bases; unmatched junction nucleotides: 0. CDR3 nucleotides: TGTGCCAGCAGCTTAAGGACTAGCGGGAGCACAGATACGCAGTATTTT. Translation gives CASSLRTSGSTDTQYF. Complete variable domain (other parts from reference TRBV7-3 and TRBJ2-3): GAGVSQTPSNKVTEKGKYVELRCDPISGHTALYWYRQSLGQGPEFLIYFQGTGAADDSGLPNDRFFAVRPEGSVSTLKIQRTERGDSAVYLCASSLRTSGSTDTQYFGPGTRLTVL.

This clone occurred once. The chain couples TRBV9 to TRBJ2-5; 9 nucleotides align to TRBD2. Trimming took 4 bases from V and 7 from J; bases not matched to a gene: 11. CDR3 length equals 15 residues. Germline assignment: CDR1 SGDLS and CDR2 YYNGEE. The CDR3 protein is CASSQIAGVSGTQYF. The CDR3 DNA reads as TGTGCCAGCAGCCAGATAGCGGGGGTCTCAGGGACCCAGTACTTC.

This chain links TRBV5-6 with TRBJ2-3, with TRBD1 matching over 9 bases. The ends lost 4 bases at V and 4 bases at J; junction bases unmatched: 7. The CDR3 consists of 15 residues. Germline V gene sequence: CDR1 SGHDT, CDR2 YYEEEE. DNA for the CDR3: TGTGCCAGCAGCCCGGGACAGGGTCAGGCAGATACGCAGTATTTT. It is translated as CASSPGQGQADTQYF.

Only a few counts were recorded for this clone. The genes are TRBV10-3 and TRBJ2-7; the D is unclear. Trimming shortened V by 6 bases and J by 4 bases, and 16 bases separated the two germline ends. Germline V gene data show CDR1 as ENHRY and CDR2 as SYGVKD. CDR3 length equals 14 residues. CDR3 sequence (DNA): TGTGCCATCAGCACCGGGCAGGCGCGGTACGAGCAGTACTTC. Translating it yields CAISTGQARYEQYF.

The chain combines TRBV5-1 with TRBJ2-1; the D is unclear. Trimming took 0 bases from V and 5 from J, leaving 9 bases between them. Looked up from germline, CDR1 is SGHRS and CDR2 is YFSETQ. This CDR3 has 14 amino acids. For the CDR3, the DNA is TGCGCCAGCAGCTTGGGGCAGCCTGACAATGAGCAGTTCTTC. The encoded protein is CASSLGQPDNEQFF.

The CDR3 DNA follows: TGTGCCAGCTCTAGCGCAGACAATGAGCAGTTCTTC. Protein: CASSSADNEQFF. The chain couples TRBV18 to TRBJ2-1; D is possibly TRBD2 (5 bases). CDR3 length: 12 residues. Between the trimmed V and J ends, which lost 6 bases and 5 bases, there was a span of 8 bases. Germline V gives CDR1 KGHSH, CDR2 LQKENI. The variable domain in full, with the rest retrieved from reference TRBV18 and TRBJ2-1, is NAGVMQNPRHLVRRRGQEARLRCSPMKGHSHVYWYRQLPEEGLKFMVYLQKENIIDESGMPKERFSAEFPKEGPSILRIQQVVRGDSAAYFCASSSADNEQFFGPGTRLTVL.

This chain connects TRBV5-6 to TRBJ2-1, with D uncertain. Germline V gene data show CDR1 as SGHDT and CDR2 as YYEEEE. This CDR3 is 14 amino acids long. V lost 2 bases to trimming and J lost 6 bases, with 12 bases between them. The CDR3 protein is CASSLKTTRNEQFF. CDR3 bases: TGTGCCAGCAGCTTAAAGACGACCCGCAATGAGCAGTTCTTC.

The genes are TRBV9 and TRBJ2-4; perhaps TRBD1 as D (5 bases). The V end lost 0 bases, the J end lost 7 bases, and 14 bases lay between the germline ends. The CDR3 loop spans 15 amino acids. CDR1 is SGDLS, CDR2 YYNGEE, per germline. DNA of the CDR3: TGTGCCAGCAGCGTAGGGACAACCAATGGGAACATTCAGTACTTC. Translating gives CASSVGTTNGNIQYF.

The gene calls are TRBV19 and TRBJ1-5; 10 nucleotides line up with TRBD1. V shed 4 bases, J shed 2 bases, and the junction held 8 bases outside the gene matches. The CDR3 has 17 amino acids. Germline V gene sequence: CDR1 LNHDA, CDR2 SQIVND (reference sequence). The CDR3 nucleotides read TGTGCCAGTAGTACCCGGGACAGGGGTATTGGCAATCAGCCCCAGCATTTT. This gives the protein CASSTRDRGIGNQPQHF.

The rearrangement links TRBV7-9 to TRBJ2-2, with D possibly being TRBD1 (6 bases). Germline V gene lookup returns CDR1 SEHNR and CDR2 FQNEAQ (reference sequence). V dropped 3 bases and J dropped 2 bases, with 10 bases sitting between them. The CDR3 loop spans 15 amino acids. The CDR3 loop reads CASSFPGDNTGELFF. In DNA, the CDR3 is TGTGCCAGCAGCTTTCCAGGGGATAACACCGGGGAGCTGTTTTTT.

This clone was seen a handful of times. The chain couples TRBV5-1 to TRBJ2-7; D is possibly TRBD1 (6 bases). The V gene lost 0 bases and the J gene lost 3 bases, with 13 bases spanning the gap. CDR1 SGHRS and CDR2 YFSETQ come from the germline V gene. This CDR3 has 15 residues. CDR3 sequence (DNA): TGCGCCAGCAGCTTGGAAACAGGGTTCGGCTACGAGCAGTACTTC. Its protein is CASSLETGFGYEQYF.

This sequence joins TRBV29-1 and TRBJ2-1; 7 bases map to TRBD1. Trimming cost V 5 bases and J 6 bases; bases outside gene matches: 4. CDR1 is SQVTM and CDR2 is ANQGSEA in the germline V gene. The CDR3 extends over 12 amino acids. CDR3 sequence (DNA): TGCAGCGTTCGGACAGGAGGCAATGAGCAGTTCTTC. It is translated as CSVRTGGNEQFF.

This clone was seen only once. This sequence joins TRBV30 and TRBJ2-5; TRBD2 might be the D (5 bases). The DNA end favors TRBJ2-7, so the J call may be wrong. The length of the CDR3 is 15 residues. Germline V gene data show CDR1 as GTSNPN and CDR2 as SVGIG (reference sequence). The CDR3 is CAWSVPAGIGSEQYF. For the CDR3, the DNA is TGTGCCTGGAGTGTACCTGCGGGCATAGGTTCCGAGCAGTACTTC.

This clone was found once. The V and J genes are TRBV6-6 and TRBJ1-1; the match to TRBD1 covers 9 bases. V shed 8 bases and J 5 bases; nucleotides not matched to a gene: 12. Per germline, CDR1 MNHNY and CDR2 SVGAGI (reference sequence). This CDR3 is built from 15 residues. The CDR3 nucleotides are TGTGCCAGCGGTAAATCGACAGGGGGTTCAACTGAAGCTTTCTTT. As protein: CASGKSTGGSTEAFF.